Below, 5 T cell receptor beta chains from the same sample are listed, as sequenced in a study of T cell repertoires in cytomegalovirus infection. TCRdb ran MiXCR on the reads and lists one entry per CDR3 protein. The sample yields around 200,000 distinct CDR3 sequences, around two fifths seen once. Which antigens these TCRs recognize remains unknown. This sample comprised CD8+ T cells from cultured PBMCs, obtained from culture after CMV antigen stimulation. Receptor source: a human donor in good health (CMV status not recorded). Some clones in this sample may be carry-over from other donors' samples.

The chain uses TRBV7-4 and TRBJ1-1; the D gene is possibly TRBD1 (5 bases). Germline V lookup: CDR1 SGHVT, CDR2 SQSDAQ. Trimming shortened V by 5 bases and J by 1 base, and 17 bases separated the two germline ends. The CDR3 has 16 amino acids. The CDR3: CASSPQSPQENTEAFF. CDR3 DNA: TGTGCCAGCAGCCCCCAATCCCCACAGGAGAACACTGAAGCTTTCTTT. Full variable domain (rest looked up from reference TRBV7-4 and TRBJ1-1): GAGVSQSPRYKVAKRGRDVALRCDSISGHVTLYWYRQTLGQGSEVLTYSQSDAQRDKSGRPSGRFSAERPERSVSTLKIQRTEQGDSAVYLCASSPQSPQENTEAFFGQGTRLTVV.

This clonotype turned up a few times. V is TRBV12-3 or TRBV12-4 and J is TRBJ2-4; TRBD2 matches 12 bases. The CDR3 loop spans 16 amino acids. V gave up 4 bases and J gave up 9 bases; unmatched junction bases: 10. The CDR3 region is CASSSGLAGTYFIQYF. The CDR3 bases are TGTGCCAGCAGTTCCGGACTAGCGGGGACCTATTTCATTCAGTACTTC.

Many counts were recorded for this clonotype. This rearrangement joins TRBV7-2 to TRBJ2-2; D is unresolved. This CDR3 is built from 13 residues. Germline CDR1 and CDR2: SGHTA and FQGNSA. Trimming cost V 6 bases and J 1 base, with 6 bases left between them. The CDR3 loop is CASRYRNTGELFF. The CDR3 DNA follows: TGTGCCAGCAGATACAGGAACACCGGGGAGCTGTTTTTT.

This chain links TRBV12-3 or TRBV12-4 with TRBJ1-5; D is undetermined. V was pared by 5 bases and J by 4 bases, with 9 bases between. CDR3 length equals 13 residues. The CDR3 coding sequence is TGTGCCAGCAGTCCCCAAAAGAATCAGCCCCAGCATTTT. This translates into CASSPQKNQPQHF.

V is TRBV7-9 and J is TRBJ2-1, with D maybe TRBD1 (6 bases). The CDR3 is made up of 15 amino acids. CDR1 SEHNR and CDR2 FQNEAQ come from the germline V gene (reference sequence). The V end lost 5 bases, the J end lost 0 bases, and 11 bases lay between the germline ends. In DNA form, the CDR3 reads TGTGCCAGCAGCACCCGGGACAACTCCTACAATGAGCAGTTCTTC. Translation gives CASSTRDNSYNEQFF.